Following are 18 T cell receptor beta chains from one sample sequenced in a study of identical twins. MiXCR, applied by TCRdb to the 5' RACE reads, yields one record per CDR3 protein. The sample holds fewer than 450,000 distinct CDR3 sequences, approximately 8.7% seen once. The sample was naive T cells sorted from blood. The receptors come from a woman in her 50s in good health.

This clonotype has only a few counts. The chain employs TRBV4-1 and TRBJ2-7; 11 bases fit TRBD2. V shed 3 bases, J shed 6 bases, and the junction held 4 bases outside the gene matches. The CDR3 is made up of 14 amino acids. Germline values: CDR1 MGHRA, CDR2 YSYEKL. In DNA, the CDR3 is TGCGCCAGCAGCCAGGGACTAGCGGTGGTCGAGCAGTACGTC. It yields the protein CASSQGLAVVEQYV.

This sequence joins TRBV12-3 or TRBV12-4 and TRBJ2-7, with D perhaps TRBD2 (5 bases). The CDR3 sequence is 11 residues long. Trimming left V 5 bases short and J 8 bases short, with 10 bases between. CDR3 nucleotides: TGTGCCAGCAGTCTCCGGGGTCAGCAGTACTTC. Protein: CASSLRGQQYF.

This clonotype came up a few times. This rearrangement joins TRBV5-1 to TRBJ2-5, with 9 bases lining up with TRBD1. This CDR3 region has 14 residues. Germline trimming cut 2 bases from V and 5 bases from J; bases unmatched to any gene: 4. Germline CDR1 is SGHRS and CDR2 is YFSETQ. The chain's CDR3 is CASSFTGGWETQYF. DNA of the CDR3: TGCGCCAGCAGCTTCACAGGGGGCTGGGAGACCCAGTACTTC.

In this sample, this clonotype turned up a few times. J is TRBJ2-7 and V is TRBV6-2 or TRBV6-3, with D possibly matching TRBD1 (7 bases). V lost 7 bases and J lost 3, with 13 bases in between. The germline V gene has CDR1 MNHEY and CDR2 SVGEGT. There are 13 residues in the CDR3. The CDR3 DNA reads as TGTGCCAGCATAGCGGACAGGTTCTACGAGCAGTACTTC. It codes for CASIADRFYEQYF.

This clonotype was observed many times. Relative to the germline gene, one junction end is altered; a read error may explain this. The chain carries TRBV5-1 and TRBJ2-3; D is undetermined. CDR1 and CDR2 from the germline V gene are SGHRS and YFSETQ. The CDR3 loop spans 14 amino acids. The CDR3 spells CASSLVVSTDTQYF. The CDR3 nucleotides are TGTGCCAGCAGCTTAGTAGTTAGCACAGATACGCAGTATTTT.

There are many counts of this clonotype. The V call is TRBV7-9, the J call TRBJ2-7; possible D gene TRBD1, 5 bases. The ends were cut back, 2 bases at V and 1 base at J, with 12 bases in the middle. The CDR3 spans 15 residues. Germline V gene lookup returns CDR1 SEHNR and CDR2 FQNEAQ (reference sequence). The CDR3: CASSLFSGRSYEQYF. In nucleotides, the CDR3 is TGTGCCAGCAGCTTATTTTCAGGGCGGTCCTACGAGCAGTACTTC. The full variable domain, rest sourced from reference TRBV7-9 and TRBJ2-7, is DTGVSQNPRHKITKRGQNVTFRCDPISEHNRLYWYRQTLGQGPEFLTYFQNEAQLEKSRLLSDRFSAERPKGSFSTLEIQRTEQGDSAMYLCASSLFSGRSYEQYFGPGTRLTVT.

The chain couples TRBV20-1 to TRBJ1-6; 8 nucleotides match TRBD1. V lost 4 bases, J lost 15 bases, and 11 bases stayed unmatched. CDR3 size: 13 residues. The germline CDR1 and CDR2 sequences are DFQATT and SNEGSKA (reference sequence). The CDR3 spells CSAKDRAQGHLHF. CDR3 coding DNA: TGCAGTGCTAAGGACAGGGCGCAAGGGCACCTCCACTTT.

This clonotype was counted at least ten times. The V gene is TRBV20-1, the J gene TRBJ2-3; TRBD2 is a possible D gene (5 bases). This CDR3 region has 15 residues. With 0 bases removed from V and 2 bases from J, the gap between germline ends came to 12 bases. Germline V gene lookup returns CDR1 DFQATT and CDR2 SNEGSKA (reference sequence). The DNA for the CDR3 is TGCAGTGCTAGAGAAGGAGTAGCGCACACAGATACGCAGTATTTT. Protein: CSAREGVAHTDTQYF.

The chain uses TRBV20-1 and TRBJ2-7, with D uncertain. CDR1 DFQATT and CDR2 SNEGSKA come from the germline V gene (reference sequence). The CDR3 extends over 13 amino acids. Trimming cost V 0 bases and J 4 bases, with 10 bases left between them. CDR3 protein: CSARDHGVYEQYV. DNA of the CDR3: TGCAGTGCTAGAGATCATGGGGTTTACGAGCAGTACGTC.

V gene TRBV27 combines with J gene TRBJ1-1; D is undetermined. Trimming left V 5 bases short and J 1 base short, with 8 bases between. CDR3 length: 13 residues. Germline values: CDR1 MNHEY, CDR2 SMNVEV (reference sequence). CDR3 region: CASSHKRNTEAFF. DNA of the CDR3: TGTGCCAGCAGTCACAAGCGGAACACTGAAGCTTTCTTT.

The genes are TRBV6-6 and TRBJ2-1; D is ambiguous. Germline V gives CDR1 MNHNY, CDR2 SVGAGI (reference sequence). The V gene lost 5 bases and the J gene lost 7 bases, with 12 bases spanning the gap. The CDR3 has 13 amino acids. This CDR3 reads CASSPFVGNEQFF. The DNA of the CDR3 is TGTGCCAGCAGTCCTTTTGTGGGGAATGAGCAGTTCTTC.

The genes are TRBV5-5 and TRBJ1-2; 9 positions match TRBD1. CDR3 length: 18 residues. From germline, CDR1 is SGHKS and CDR2 YYEKEE (reference sequence). With V trimmed by 5 bases and J by 6 bases, 20 bases remained unmatched. The CDR3 reads CASSRAPTRDRVSDGYTF. CDR3 sequence (DNA): TGTGCCAGCAGTAGAGCTCCCACCCGGGACAGGGTATCGGATGGCTACACCTTC.

V and J are TRBV12-5 and TRBJ2-7; the match to TRBD2 covers 7 bases. Germline V gene sequence: CDR1 LGHNT, CDR2 FRNRAP. V lost 7 bases and J lost 4; bases outside the gene matches: 4. This CDR3 spans 12 amino acids. This CDR3 is CASAVGGYEQYV. The CDR3, as DNA: TGTGCTAGTGCCGTGGGAGGGTACGAGCAGTACGTC.

This chain links TRBV11-2 with TRBJ2-2; 7 nucleotides align to TRBD2. V shed 7 bases and J 9 bases; nucleotides not matched to a gene: 14. Germline V gene lookup returns CDR1 SGHAT and CDR2 FQNNGV. The CDR3 is 15 residues long. The CDR3 DNA reads TGTGCCAGCAACGGATTTTCAGGGAGGGGCCGGGAGCTGTTTTTT. This translates into CASNGFSGRGRELFF.

This clonotype was seen a few times. J is TRBJ2-1 and V is TRBV5-1; D perhaps matches TRBD2 (5 bases). CDR1 SGHRS and CDR2 YFSETQ come from the germline V gene. V lost 0 bases and J 5 bases, leaving 21 bases between the germline ends. The length of the CDR3 is 18 residues. CDR3 nucleotides: TGCGCCAGCAGCTTGGGTATCTTAAGCGGATATTCAAACAATGAGCAGTTCTTC. This codes for CASSLGILSGYSNNEQFF.

The chain is built from TRBV29-1 and TRBJ2-7; 11 bases line up with TRBD2. CDR1 is SQVTM and CDR2 is ANQGSEA in the germline V gene. The CDR3 is made up of 13 amino acids. CDR3 amino acids: CAYGTSGLEEQYF. The CDR3 DNA follows: TGCGCCTACGGGACTAGCGGACTAGAAGAGCAGTACTTC.

This clonotype was recorded at least ten times. J is TRBJ2-5 and V is TRBV4-1, with a possible D match to TRBD2 (6 bases). Germline loops: CDR1 MGHRA, CDR2 YSYEKL. This CDR3 comprises 15 residues. Trimming shortened V by 2 bases and J by 7 bases, and 17 bases separated the two germline ends. As DNA, the CDR3 is TGCGCCAGCAGCCAACAAGGATACAGAGCGGGGACCCAGTACTTC. It yields the protein CASSQQGYRAGTQYF.

The rearrangement joins TRBV4-1 to TRBJ2-1; D call uncertain. The germline V and J ends were trimmed by 0 bases and 3 bases, with 3 bases remaining between them. Germline V gene lookup returns CDR1 MGHRA and CDR2 YSYEKL. The CDR3 contains 13 residues. The CDR3 spells CASSQDIYNEQFF. The DNA for the CDR3 is TGCGCCAGCAGCCAAGATATCTACAATGAGCAGTTCTTC.